This paragraph covers one TCR beta chain sequence. This clonotype has more than one count but fewer than ten. Its binding antigen is unknown. No much larger clone exists at a distance of one base, and base qualities are not known. This specimen's time point label, interpreted: persistent/refractory GD, antithyroid drugs over 5 years with positive TRAb. RNA was extracted from PBMCs in TRIzol for both TCR sequencing and RNA sequencing. Graves' disease was diagnosed according to American Thyroid Association guidelines. Patients were recruited from an endocrinology department in Xi'an, China. Each patient gave 7.5 to 10 milliliters of peripheral blood, collected in an EDTA anticoagulant tube. Ficoll Paque Plus density gradient separation was used to isolate PBMCs, and no further T cell sorting was performed. RNA quality was checked with an Agilent 2100 Bioanalyzer and agarose gel, and concentration with a NanoDrop 2000.

Receptor libraries were prepared by multiplex PCR. The run used an Illumina HiSeq 4000. To build TCR beta libraries, CDR3 regions were amplified by Arm-PCR using iRepertoire HTBI primers. Before sequencing, the PCR products underwent gel purification. The study's processing was this. Across samples, approximately 68 TRBV and 13 to 15 TRBJ segments were identified and used for gene usage analysis of CDR3 amino acid clonotypes. COPE and FqMerger were used to merge filtered high-quality paired reads into contigs. BLAST was used to align contigs to the IMGT TRBV, TRBD and TRBJ reference genes, and CDR3 was defined following IMGT. Any clonotype with a frequency above 0.1% was classified as a highly expanded clone. Shannon entropy served as the measure of repertoire diversity, while the Gini coefficient captured V-J evenness. Public clonotypes were defined as clonotypes shared by more than one individual. TCRdb reran the public reads through fastp at Q25 and MiXCR, keeping productive beta chains. Each record represents a unique CDR3 protein, reported with the most common genes and DNA among its rows. TCRdb's processing, not the authors' own work, is the source of the V and J calls. This sample has a few hundred thousand distinct CDR3 sequences in its table, and around 23% of those were observed once. Together, the top ten hold roughly an eighth of the sample.

The germline V gene (reference sequence) provides CDR1 DFQATT and CDR2 SNEGSKA. From its cysteine to its phenylalanine, the CDR3 spans 15 amino acids. The CDR3 DNA has 45 bases and is translated from base 1. V lost 0 bases and J lost 8 bases, and the count of bases not matched to a germline gene is 9. This specimen comes from a study of regulatory T cells in long-lasting Graves disease (dated by TCRdb to the early 2020s). General notes on the study: Persistent Graves' disease was defined as antithyroid drug treatment for over 5 years with persistently positive TSH receptor autoantibodies. The study took place in China and was registered as a clinical trial. Patients with persistent Graves' disease were compared with patients with newly diagnosed Graves' disease using TCR sequencing and RNA sequencing of peripheral blood. A total of 33 samples were covered by TCR sequencing, comprising approximately 13 persistent and 20 newly diagnosed Graves' disease patients. On average, persistent Graves' disease patients in the clinical cohort had been on antithyroid drugs for around 9.5 years. Overall study outcomes, separate from this receptor: Compared with newly diagnosed patients, patients with persistent Graves' disease had lower TCR Shannon entropy and fewer highly expanded clones, which suggests clonal expansion. More public clonotypes were shared among persistent patients (approximately 3,000) than among newly diagnosed patients (just under 1,000). The authors noted that the small sample size was a limitation that may lower accuracy. Sequencing and analysis were restricted to the TCR beta chain. Because the primary lesion, thyroid tissue, could not be accessed, the study looked at peripheral blood alone. Preferential use of TRBV28, TRBJ1-2 and TRBJ2-5 was observed in persistent disease, whereas TRBV20-1 and TRBJ2-1 were favored in newly diagnosed disease.

The clonotype was recovered from a female donor with Graves disease. In this chain, TRBV20-1 is recombined with TRBJ2-2; 7 central bases correspond to TRBD2. The specimen was peripheral blood mononuclear cells (PBMCs), collected when the disease was refractory, from a patient treated with antithyroid drugs. The nucleotides are TGCAGTGCTAGAGAACGACTAGCATACTCGGGGGAGCTGTTTTTT. It is translated as CSARERLAYSGELFF.